This T cell receptor beta chain appears in the sequencing data of a study of shared clonotypes between healthy human individuals. Turning to the study itself: Each donor had three CD4 naive, three CD4 memory, two CD8 naive and one CD8 memory plate.

Germline loops: CDR1 KGHSH, CDR2 LQKENI. This CDR3 spans 14 amino acids. Trimming took off 6 bases at V and 3 bases at J, with 12 bases between the two ends. The assay was immunoSEQ multiplex PCR, and TCRdb's table has in-frame clones only and misses some. In the table there are 700,000 to 950,000 clones, 95% to 97% of which are singletons. Worth noting for this clone: Its specificity is unknown.

Findings and caveats of the study: Despite large depth, sorted-subset datasets appeared incompletely sequenced.

Terminally differentiated effector memory CD45RA+ cells were excluded by CCR7 positive selection of CD45RO-negative cells. The specimen sequenced was naive CD8+ T cells sorted from blood. The sequence was obtained from a man aged 30-40 years in good health. The chain uses TRBV18 and TRBJ1-5; D may be TRBD1 (6 bases). The CDR3 region has the DNA TGTGCCAGCTCCCTTCAGGGGCACAATCAGCCCCAGCATTTT. Protein product: CASSLQGHNQPQHF.